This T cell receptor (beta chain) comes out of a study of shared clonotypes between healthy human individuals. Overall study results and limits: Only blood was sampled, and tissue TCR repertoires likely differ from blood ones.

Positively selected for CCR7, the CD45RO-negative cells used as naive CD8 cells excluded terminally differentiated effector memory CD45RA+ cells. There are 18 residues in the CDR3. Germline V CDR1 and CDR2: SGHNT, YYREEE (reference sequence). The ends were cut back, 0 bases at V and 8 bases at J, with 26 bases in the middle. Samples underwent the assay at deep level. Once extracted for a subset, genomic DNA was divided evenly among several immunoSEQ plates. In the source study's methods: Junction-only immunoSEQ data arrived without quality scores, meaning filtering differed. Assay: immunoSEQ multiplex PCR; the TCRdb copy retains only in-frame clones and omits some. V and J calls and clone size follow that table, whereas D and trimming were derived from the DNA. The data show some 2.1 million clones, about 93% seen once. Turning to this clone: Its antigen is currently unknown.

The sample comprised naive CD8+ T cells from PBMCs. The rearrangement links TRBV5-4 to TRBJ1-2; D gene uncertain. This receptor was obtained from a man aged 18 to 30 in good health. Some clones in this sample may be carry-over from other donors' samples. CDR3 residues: CASSLAVTTSQTGGGYTF. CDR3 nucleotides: TGTGCCAGCAGCTTGGCCGTTACCACCTCACAGACCGGCGGGGGCTACACCTTC.